This TCR beta chain comes out of a study of OX40 agonist ivuxolimab in advanced cancers. Concerning the study at large: The costimulatory receptor OX40 (CD134) was targeted by ivuxolimab, a fully human IgG2 agonistic monoclonal antibody. Intravenous ivuxolimab was administered to patients every 2 weeks at six dose levels: 0.01, 0.1, 0.3, 1.5, 3 and 10 mg/kg. Of the roughly 51 patients in dose escalation, around 19 had hepatocellular carcinoma, approximately 15 had melanoma, 9 had renal cell carcinoma and 9 had head and neck cancer. A male proportion of around 83% and a mean age of about 60 years, ranging from roughly 23 to 85, were recorded for the dose-escalation cohort. Prior anti-PD-1, anti-PD-L1 or anti-CTLA-4 therapy was permitted, and 30% to 45% of dose-escalation patients had received checkpoint inhibitors. Partial responses were achieved by three dose-escalation patients, of whom one had hepatocellular carcinoma and two had cutaneous melanoma. Peripheral TCRbeta sequencing was intended to test whether TCR sequence diversity was altered and clonal T-cell expansion was caused by ivuxolimab. The monotherapy dose-escalation portion (N = 52 patients) of the phase I ivuxolimab trial is reported in the paper. What the study reported, not specific to this receptor: At doses from 0.1 to 3.0 mg/kg, clonal expansion was seen in both CD4+ and CD8+ blood T cells between baseline and week 6. After ivuxolimab, CD8+ T cells had more expanded clones than CD4+ T cells on average. Low levels of normalized T-cell clonal expansion were also seen in some nonresponding patients. The antigen specificity of the peripheral T cells that underwent clonal expansion was not determined. In partial responders in the 0.1-3.0 mg/kg groups, normalized peripheral clonal expansion was found to be among the lowest, especially among CD8+ T cells.

V was cut back by 1 base and J by 1 base, leaving a gap of 9 bases between them. CDR1 and CDR2, per the germline V gene, are KGHSH and LQKENI. Its CDR3 holds 15 amino acids, cysteine through phenylalanine. The retained sequence is limited to the CDR3, 45 bases, with the frame set at the first base. Patients with autoimmune disease history or receiving systemic immunosuppression were excluded from the trial. Peripheral blood for TCR sequencing was collected from all dose cohorts at baseline, on cycle 4 day 1, and on cycle 7 day 1. Samples were obtained from an open-label, multicenter, first-in-human phase I dose-escalation trial of ivuxolimab. Adults with locally advanced or metastatic melanoma, renal cell carcinoma, hepatocellular carcinoma or head and neck squamous cell carcinoma were enrolled in the trial. Before TCR sequencing, CD4+ T cells and CD8+ T cells were sorted from peripheral blood as separate populations.

Concerning this clone: It has no known antigen specificity. Base qualities are not provided; no much larger clone lies one nucleotide away.

For sequencing of the TCRbeta CDR3 region, genomic DNA was extracted from the sorted cells. The immunoSEQ Assay was used to sequence the TCRbeta CDR3 regions. TCRdb carries this immuneACCESS record with in-frame sequences only. Its versions omit some clonotypes, under half of them owing to an unresolved V gene in the studies checked, with the rest unexplained. The sample includes about 72,000 clones, with roughly 89% observed a single time. The biggest ten clones account for about 10% of the sample. The sequence joins TRBV18 to TRBJ2-3; perhaps TRBD2 is the D gene, with 5 bases matching. The clonotype comes from an adult with an advanced solid tumor such as melanoma, head and neck, liver or kidney cancer. Sequencing was performed on CD4+ or CD8+ T cells sorted from blood, taken in a trial of the OX40 agonist ivuxolimab. DNA sequence: TGTGCCAGCTCACCACTAGCGACCGGCACAGATACGCAGTATTTT. This gives the protein CASSPLATGTDTQYF.